The 24 T cell receptor beta chains below all came from one sample that was sequenced in a study of Tregs in tolerant kidney transplant recipients. Repertoires were generated with immunoSEQ multiplex PCR, while TCRdb's copy carries only in-frame clones and drops some. In all, the sample yields about 30,000 clones. Sequencing used CD8+ T cells from blood, obtained before the transplant. These receptors were taken from a human donor who received a combined kidney and bone marrow transplant.

On this clone: The missing CDR3 end, 3 residues past where the read stops, is filled in from the germline J gene. The chain employs TRBV4-2 and TRBJ2-7, with a possible D match to TRBD1 (5 bases). CDR1 and CDR2 from the germline V gene are LGHNA and YNFKEQ. The V end was cut by 4 bases, the J end by 3 bases, with 13 bases between. The CDR3 spans 14 residues. Incomplete CDR3 DNA: TGTGCCAGCAGCCCCCAGGGTTCCCACTACGAG. Its translation is CASSPQGSHYE. The full CDR3 protein reads CASSPQGSHYEQYF.

Worth noting for this clone: The read terminates 3 residues before the CDR3 end, so the remaining end is supplied by the germline J gene. The chain is built from TRBV2 and TRBJ1-1; D is undetermined. With 2 bases removed from V and 2 bases from J, the gap between germline ends came to 9 bases. Per germline, CDR1 SNHLY and CDR2 FYNNEI. The CDR3 is 14 amino acids. The CDR3 sequence is CASSEMSVNTEAFF. CDR3 DNA (partial): TGTGCCAGCAGTGAAATGTCGGTAAACACTGAA.

Note on this clone: Read data end 3 residues before the CDR3 end; the end is taken from the germline J gene. The V and J genes are TRBV5-6 and TRBJ1-2; TRBD1 agrees at 7 bases. Germline loops: CDR1 SGHDT, CDR2 YYEEEE. The CDR3 spans 12 residues. With 4 bases clipped from V and 6 bases from J, the junction kept 3 bases outside the gene matches. The CDR3 is CASSQGQDGYTF. Partial CDR3 DNA: TGTGCCAGCAGCCAAGGACAGGATGGC.

As regards this clone: The read stops 3 residues short of the end of the CDR3; the missing end is completed from the germline J gene. This chain links TRBV10-3 with TRBJ2-2; no reliable D call. Germline loops: CDR1 ENHRY, CDR2 SYGVKD. The germline V and J ends were trimmed by 2 bases and 2 bases, with 3 bases remaining between them. This CDR3 has 13 amino acids. The CDR3 spells CAISELNTGELFF. CDR3 bases read: TGTGCCATCAGTGAGCTTAACACCGGGGAG.

Comments on this clone: The missing CDR3 end, 3 residues past where the read stops, is filled in from the germline J gene. This chain joins TRBV19 and TRBJ1-2; the D gene is possibly TRBD1 (5 bases). Germline assignment: CDR1 LNHDA and CDR2 SQIVND (reference sequence). The CDR3 spans 11 residues. CDR3: CASSGGNRYTF. The part of the CDR3 DNA that was read is TGTGCCAGTAGTGGGGGGAATCGC.

CDR3 in amino acids: CASSPTLAGTSGSGFIYEQYF. Incomplete CDR3 DNA: TGCGCCAGCAGCCCAACCCTAGCCGGGACTAGCGGGAGCGGGTTTATATACGAG. The gene calls are TRBV5-1 and TRBJ2-7; 14 bases are shared with TRBD2. The missing CDR3 end, 3 residues past where the read stops, is filled in from the germline J gene. The CDR3 spans 21 residues. Germline loops: CDR1 SGHRS, CDR2 YFSETQ. The J segment lost 4 bases and the V segment lost 4 bases, leaving 22 bases of the junction unmatched.

Worth noting for this clone: The sequenced fragment ends 3 residues before the CDR3 boundary, so the rest is inferred from the germline J gene. The chain couples TRBV29-1 to TRBJ2-1, with D tentatively TRBD2 (6 bases). The germline V gene encodes CDR1 SQVTM and CDR2 ANQGSEA. Trimming cost V 8 bases and J 4 bases, with 18 bases left between them. The CDR3 extends over 14 amino acids. The DNA read from the CDR3 is TGCAGCTTGGAGGGTAGTGGTTCTTACAATGAG. This encodes CSLEGSGSYNE. The full CDR3 sequence reads CSLEGSGSYNEQFF.

Comment on this clone: The read ends 3 residues before the CDR3 terminus; that terminus is restored from the germline J gene. The chain has TRBV7-8 and TRBJ2-2, with D maybe TRBD2 (5 bases). Trimming took off 8 bases at V and 1 base at J, with 8 bases between the two ends. CDR3 length equals 13 residues. CDR1 SGHVS and CDR2 FQNEAQ come from the germline V gene. Partial CDR3 DNA: TGTGCCAGCGCAGCGGAGAACACCGGGGAG. It translates to CASAAENTGE. The whole CDR3 is CASAAENTGELFF.

A remark on this clone: Read coverage stops 3 residues before the CDR3 terminus; the germline J gene supplies the remainder. This chain uses TRBV19 with TRBJ2-2, with TRBD2 matching 12 bases. V gave up 6 bases and J gave up 7 bases; unmatched junction bases: 9. This CDR3 comprises 16 residues. Germline V gene sequence: CDR1 LNHDA, CDR2 SQIVND (reference sequence). The sequenced CDR3 bases are TGTGCCAGTAGACACTCTCTAGCGGGAGGGATCGGGGAG. This gives the protein CASRHSLAGGIGE. The whole CDR3 is CASRHSLAGGIGELFF.

Note on this clone: The CDR3 extends 3 residues past the end of the read, so its final part is completed from the germline J gene. This chain connects TRBV20-1 to TRBJ2-3; TRBD2 matches 7 bases. This CDR3 is built from 18 residues. CDR1 DFQATT and CDR2 SNEGSKA come from the germline V gene (reference sequence). The junction had 19 bases not matched to a gene; V was cut back by 7 bases and J by 0 bases. The CDR3 bases that were read are TGCAGTGTCCCCCCCTGGGTGCTAGCGGCCTCTAGCACAGATACG. Its protein product is CSVPPWVLAASSTDT. The whole CDR3 sequence is CSVPPWVLAASSTDTQYF.

Notes on this clone: Read coverage stops 3 residues before the CDR3 terminus; the germline J gene supplies the remainder. J is TRBJ2-7 and V is TRBV7-9; perhaps TRBD2 as D (6 bases). Germline V gene lookup returns CDR1 SEHNR and CDR2 FQNEAQ (reference sequence). The CDR3 length is 13 residues. V was trimmed by 5 bases and J by 2 bases, leaving 10 bases between them. The CDR3 reads CASSPGLTYEQYF. The covered CDR3 bases are TGTGCCAGCAGCCCGGGACTTACCTACGAG.

As concerns this clone: The read gets to within 3 residues of the CDR3 end, and the germline J gene fills in the rest. The rearrangement joins TRBV11-2 to TRBJ2-7, with TRBD1 as a possible D gene (6 bases). With 0 bases removed from V and 3 bases from J, the gap between germline ends came to 12 bases. Germline-derived CDR1 and CDR2 are SGHAT and FQNNGV. The CDR3 has 15 amino acids. The chain's CDR3 is CASSLDRDKHYEQYF. The DNA read from the CDR3 is TGTGCCAGCAGCTTAGACCGGGACAAACACTACGAG.

With respect to this clone: The DNA ends 3 residues before the CDR3 does, and the rest of the CDR3 is filled in from the germline J gene. The rearrangement joins TRBV20-1 to TRBJ2-1; D might be TRBD1 (5 bases). V lost 3 bases and J 6 bases, leaving 15 bases between the germline ends. Germline values: CDR1 DFQATT, CDR2 SNEGSKA (reference sequence). The CDR3 is made up of 14 amino acids. The sequenced part of the CDR3 DNA is TGCAGTGCTAGTATTTTTCGTGGGGCCAATGAG. Amino acid sequence: CSASIFRGANE. The whole CDR3 protein is CSASIFRGANEQFF.

Note on this clone: With the read ending 3 residues before the CDR3 end, the germline J gene is used to fill in that end. This chain joins TRBV30 and TRBJ2-1; 8 bases are a match to TRBD2. CDR1 GTSNPN and CDR2 SVGIG come from the germline V gene (reference sequence). Trimming cost V 1 base and J 6 bases; bases outside gene matches: 11. CDR3 length equals 16 residues. This chain's CDR3 is CAWSDQISGTVNEQFF. The sequenced part of the CDR3 DNA is TGTGCCTGGAGTGACCAGATTAGCGGGACGGTCAATGAG.

This clone is labeled medium-sized (0.01 to 0.1%) based on frequency. The read ends 3 residues shy of where the CDR3 ends; the end is completed using the germline J gene. The gene calls are TRBV20-1 and TRBJ2-1, with a possible D match to TRBD2 (5 bases). The CDR3 covers 13 residues. V was trimmed by 6 bases and J by 8 bases, leaving 17 bases between them. Germline CDR1 is DFQATT and CDR2 is SNEGSKA (reference sequence). The CDR3 DNA, read in part, is TGCAGTGCCCTGCCGGACTCGGCGGATGAG. Translation gives CSALPDSADE. The CDR3 reads in full as CSALPDSADEQFF.

With respect to this clone: The CDR3 is cut off 3 residues early in the read; its end comes from the germline J gene. V is TRBV5-6 and J is TRBJ1-4, with D possibly TRBD1 on 5 matching bases. With 0 bases removed from V and 7 bases from J, the gap between germline ends came to 10 bases. The germline gives CDR1 SGHDT, CDR2 YYEEEE. The CDR3 length is 14 residues. This CDR3 reads CASSLVTGVEKLFF. The part of the CDR3 DNA that was read is TGTGCCAGCAGCTTGGTTACAGGCGTTGAAAAA.

To note about this clone: The read ends 3 residues before the CDR3 terminus; that terminus is restored from the germline J gene. The same CDR3 can be traced to other DNA sequences in this sample. The rearrangement joins TRBV18 to TRBJ2-7, with TRBD2 matching over 15 bases. The V gene's germline CDR1 is KGHSH and CDR2 LQKENI. The length of the CDR3 is 17 residues. J was trimmed by 2 bases and V by 0 bases; bases with no gene match: 2. The sequenced part of the CDR3 DNA is TGTGCCAGCTCACCACCAGGACTAGCGGGAGGGCCCTACGAG. It translates to CASSPPGLAGGPYE. The whole CDR3 region reads CASSPPGLAGGPYEQYF.

The CDR3 spells CSVLRDRDEQYF. The part of the CDR3 DNA that was read is TGCAGCGTTCTTAGAGATCGAGACGAG. V and J are TRBV29-1 and TRBJ2-7, with D uncertain. The CDR3 end lies 3 residues beyond the end of the read and is filled in from the germline J gene. Trimming left V 5 bases short and J 5 bases short, with 13 bases between. There are 12 residues in the CDR3. From germline, CDR1 is SQVTM and CDR2 ANQGSEA.

Points on this clone: The read ends 3 residues shy of where the CDR3 ends; the end is completed using the germline J gene. The chain joins TRBV7-2 to TRBJ2-7; the match to TRBD2 covers 9 bases. The CDR3 runs 15 residues. Germline lookup yields CDR1 SGHTA and CDR2 FQGNSA. Trimming at V came to 0 bases and at J to 6 bases, leaving 6 bases not matched to a gene. This chain's CDR3 is CASSLASGSVGEQYF. CDR3 DNA, as far as it was read: TGTGCCAGCAGCTTAGCTAGCGGGAGTGTTGGCGAG.

As for this clone: Read sequence stops 3 residues before the CDR3 end, and the germline J gene provides the missing end. This sequence joins TRBV4-2 and TRBJ2-3; D gene unclear. Germline assignment: CDR1 LGHNA and CDR2 YNFKEQ. Trimming removed 0 bases from V and 2 bases from J, with 6 bases in between. This CDR3 is 14 amino acids long. CDR3 DNA (partial): TGTGCCAGCAGCCAAGATTTACTCACAGATACG. Translated: CASSQDLLTDT. The CDR3 as a whole reads CASSQDLLTDTQYF.

A word on this clone: The CDR3 end is not reached by the read, which stops 3 residues before it; the germline J gene fills it in. The J gene is TRBJ2-1, the V gene TRBV19; 9 bases fit TRBD2. The germline V gene has CDR1 LNHDA and CDR2 SQIVND (reference sequence). The CDR3 totals 16 residues. V was pared by 5 bases and J by 2 bases, with 7 bases of the junction left unmatched. The CDR3 bases that were read are TGTGCCAGTAGTCCCCGACTAGCGGACCCCTACAATGAG. This codes for CASSPRLADPYNE. The entire CDR3 protein is CASSPRLADPYNEQFF.

Notes on this clone: The missing CDR3 end, 3 residues past where the read stops, is filled in from the germline J gene. The chain carries TRBV19 and TRBJ2-3; 8 bases map to TRBD2. V was pared by 4 bases and J by 3 bases, with 6 bases of the junction left unmatched. CDR1 LNHDA and CDR2 SQIVND come from the germline V gene (reference sequence). CDR3 length: 15 residues. The CDR3: CASSSSGGGTDTQYF. The covered CDR3 bases are TGTGCCAGTAGTAGCAGCGGGGGAGGAACAGATACG.

On this clone itself: The read ends 3 residues shy of where the CDR3 ends; the end is completed using the germline J gene. The gene calls are TRBV7-3 and TRBJ2-1, with 7 bases matching TRBD2. The length of the CDR3 is 15 residues. Germline CDR1 SGHTA, CDR2 FQGTGA. With V trimmed by 3 bases and J by 0 bases, 2 bases remained unmatched. The CDR3 is CASSFGGSSYNEQFF. The sequenced CDR3 bases are TGTGCCAGCAGCTTTGGCGGGAGCTCCTACAATGAG.

Remarks on this clone: The CDR3 end lies 3 residues beyond the end of the read and is filled in from the germline J gene. The gene calls are TRBV10-3 and TRBJ2-1, with D perhaps TRBD2 (7 bases). Germline V gene data show CDR1 as ENHRY and CDR2 as SYGVKD. Trimming left V 0 bases short and J 8 bases short, with 17 bases between. The CDR3 length is 16 residues. This chain's CDR3 is CAISESTRGAWDEQFF. The part of the CDR3 DNA that was read is TGTGCCATCAGTGAGTCGACTCGGGGGGCCTGGGATGAG.